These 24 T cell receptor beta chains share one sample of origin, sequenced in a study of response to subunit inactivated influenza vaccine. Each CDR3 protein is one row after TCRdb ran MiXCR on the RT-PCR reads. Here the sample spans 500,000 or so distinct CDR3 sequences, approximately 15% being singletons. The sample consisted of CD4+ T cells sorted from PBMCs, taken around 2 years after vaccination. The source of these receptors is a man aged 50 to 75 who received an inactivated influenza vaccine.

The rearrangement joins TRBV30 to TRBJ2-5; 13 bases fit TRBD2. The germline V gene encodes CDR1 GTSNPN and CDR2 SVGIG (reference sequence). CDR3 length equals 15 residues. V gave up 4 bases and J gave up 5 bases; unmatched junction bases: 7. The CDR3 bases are TGTGCCTGGAACCAGGGACTAGCGGGGCGGGAGACCCAGTACTTC. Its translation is CAWNQGLAGRETQYF.

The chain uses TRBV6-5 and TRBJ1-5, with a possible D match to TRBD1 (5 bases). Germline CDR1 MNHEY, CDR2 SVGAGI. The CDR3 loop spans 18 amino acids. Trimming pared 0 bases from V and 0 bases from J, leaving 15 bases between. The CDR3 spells CASSYSTRVRYSNQPQHF. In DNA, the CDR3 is TGTGCCAGCAGTTACTCGACCAGGGTGCGCTATAGCAATCAGCCCCAGCATTTT.

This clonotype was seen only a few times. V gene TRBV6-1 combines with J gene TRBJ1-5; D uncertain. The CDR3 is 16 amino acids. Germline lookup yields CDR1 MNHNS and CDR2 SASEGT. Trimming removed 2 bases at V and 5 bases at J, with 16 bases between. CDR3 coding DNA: TGTGCCAGCAGTGAATTTCGCGGCGGACGTTATCAGCCCCAGCATTTT. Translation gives CASSEFRGGRYQPQHF.

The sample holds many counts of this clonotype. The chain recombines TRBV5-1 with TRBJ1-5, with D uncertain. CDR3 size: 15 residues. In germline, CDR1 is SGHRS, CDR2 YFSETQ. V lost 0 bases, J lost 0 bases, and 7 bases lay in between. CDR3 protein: CASSLEGNSNQPQHF. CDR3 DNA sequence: TGCGCCAGCAGCTTGGAAGGAAATAGCAATCAGCCCCAGCATTTT.

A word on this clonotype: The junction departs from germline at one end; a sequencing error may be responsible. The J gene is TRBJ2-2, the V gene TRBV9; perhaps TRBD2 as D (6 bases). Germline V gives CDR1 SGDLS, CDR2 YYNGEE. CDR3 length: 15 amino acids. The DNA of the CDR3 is TGTGCCAACAGCGTTTACGGGGGGAACACCGGGGAGCTGTTTTTT. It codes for CANSVYGGNTGELFF. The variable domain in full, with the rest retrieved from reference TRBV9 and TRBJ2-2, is DSGVTQTPKHLITATGQRVTLRCSPRSGDLSVYWYQQSLDQGLQFLIQYYNGEERAKGNILERFSAQQFPDLHSELNLSSLELGDSALYFCANSVYGGNTGELFFGEGSRLTVL.

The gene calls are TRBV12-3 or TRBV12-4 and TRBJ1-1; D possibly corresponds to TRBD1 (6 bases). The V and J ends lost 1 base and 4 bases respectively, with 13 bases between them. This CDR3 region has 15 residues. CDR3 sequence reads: CASSLEGGAGTEAFF. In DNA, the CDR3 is TGTGCCAGCAGTTTAGAGGGGGGGGCTGGCACTGAAGCTTTCTTT.

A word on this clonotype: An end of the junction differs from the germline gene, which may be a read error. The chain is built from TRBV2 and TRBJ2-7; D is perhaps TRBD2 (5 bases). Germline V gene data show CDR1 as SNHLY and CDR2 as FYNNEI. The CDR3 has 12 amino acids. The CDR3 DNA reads TGTGCCAGCACCTCGGACTCCTGCGAGCAGTACTTC. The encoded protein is CASTSDSCEQYF. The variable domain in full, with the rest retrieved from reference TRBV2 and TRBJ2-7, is EPEVTQTPSHQVTQMGQEVILRCVPISNHLYFYWYRQILGQKVEFLVSFYNNEISEKSEIFDDQFSVERPDGSNFTLKIRSTKLEDSAMYFCASTSDSCEQYFGPGTRLTVT.

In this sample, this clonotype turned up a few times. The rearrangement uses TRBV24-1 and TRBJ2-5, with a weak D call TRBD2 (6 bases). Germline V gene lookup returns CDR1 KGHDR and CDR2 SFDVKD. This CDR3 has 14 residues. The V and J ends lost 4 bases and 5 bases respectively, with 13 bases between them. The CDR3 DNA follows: TGTGCCACCAGTGAGCAGGGAGGATTCGAGACCCAGTACTTC. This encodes CATSEQGGFETQYF.

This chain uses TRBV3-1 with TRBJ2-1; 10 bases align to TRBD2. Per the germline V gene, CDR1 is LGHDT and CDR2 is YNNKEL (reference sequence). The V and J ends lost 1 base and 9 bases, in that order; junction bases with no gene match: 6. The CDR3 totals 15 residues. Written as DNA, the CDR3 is TGTGCCAGCAGCCAAGGGAAACAGCGGGAGGGTGAGCAGTTCTTC. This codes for CASSQGKQREGEQFF.

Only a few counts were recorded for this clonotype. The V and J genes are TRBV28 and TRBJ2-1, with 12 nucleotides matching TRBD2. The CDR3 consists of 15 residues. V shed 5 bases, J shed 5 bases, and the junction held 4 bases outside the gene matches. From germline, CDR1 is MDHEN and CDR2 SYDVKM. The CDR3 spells CASSPASGGDNEQFF. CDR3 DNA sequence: TGTGCCAGCAGTCCAGCTAGCGGGGGGGACAATGAGCAGTTCTTC.

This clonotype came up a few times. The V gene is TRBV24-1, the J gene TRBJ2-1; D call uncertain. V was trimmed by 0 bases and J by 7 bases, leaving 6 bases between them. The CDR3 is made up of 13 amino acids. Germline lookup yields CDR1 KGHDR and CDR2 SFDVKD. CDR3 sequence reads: CATSDLWSNEQFF. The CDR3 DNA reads TGTGCCACCAGTGATTTGTGGTCGAATGAGCAGTTCTTC.

The chain's CDR3 is CASSPGPGAQVTQYF. The CDR3 DNA follows: TGTGCCAGCAGCCCTGGACCGGGGGCCCAAGTTACGCAGTATTTT. This sequence joins TRBV3-1 and TRBJ2-3, with D perhaps given as TRBD1 or TRBD2 (6 bases each). Trimming took 4 bases from V and 8 from J, leaving 19 bases between them. CDR1 is LGHDT and CDR2 is YNNKEL in the germline V gene (reference sequence). The CDR3 loop spans 15 amino acids.

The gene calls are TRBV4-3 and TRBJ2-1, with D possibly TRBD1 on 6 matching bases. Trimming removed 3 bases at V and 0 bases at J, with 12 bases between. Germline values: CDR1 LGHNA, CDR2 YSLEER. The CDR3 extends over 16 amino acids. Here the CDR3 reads CASSHATGNSYNEQFF. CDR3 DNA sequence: TGCGCCAGCAGCCACGCGACAGGAAACTCCTACAATGAGCAGTTCTTC.

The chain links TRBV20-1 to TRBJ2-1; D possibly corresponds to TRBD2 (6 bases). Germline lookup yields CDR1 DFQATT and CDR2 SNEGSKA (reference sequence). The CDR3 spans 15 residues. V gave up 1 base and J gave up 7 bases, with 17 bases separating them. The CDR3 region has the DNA TGCAGTGCTAGAGCGTATTTCCCCGCGGGGAATGAGCAGTTCTTC. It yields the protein CSARAYFPAGNEQFF.

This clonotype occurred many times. CDR3 sequence (DNA): TGTGCCAGCAGTTTAAATAGACCCCCAGGCTACGAGCAGTACTTC. Translated: CASSLNRPPGYEQYF. This chain uses TRBV27 with TRBJ2-7; D call uncertain. Germline V gene lookup returns CDR1 MNHEY and CDR2 SMNVEV (reference sequence). V dropped 2 bases and J dropped 3 bases, with 14 bases sitting between them. CDR3 length equals 15 residues.

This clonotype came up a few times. In nucleotides, the CDR3 is TGCGCCAGCAAGGAGGGGGGGCCTAGGGATGGCTACACCTTC. Translated, it gives CASKEGGPRDGYTF. The chain recombines TRBV5-1 with TRBJ1-2, with D maybe TRBD1 (6 bases). Germline V gene data show CDR1 as SGHRS and CDR2 as YFSETQ. V was clipped by 6 bases and J by 6 bases, with 18 bases between them. This CDR3 has 14 amino acids.

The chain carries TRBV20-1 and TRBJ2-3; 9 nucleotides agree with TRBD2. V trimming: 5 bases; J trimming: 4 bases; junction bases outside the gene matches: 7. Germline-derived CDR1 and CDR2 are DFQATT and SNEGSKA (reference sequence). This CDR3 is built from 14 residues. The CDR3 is CSALLAGRADTQYF. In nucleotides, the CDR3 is TGCAGTGCTCTCCTAGCGGGACGGGCAGATACGCAGTATTTT.

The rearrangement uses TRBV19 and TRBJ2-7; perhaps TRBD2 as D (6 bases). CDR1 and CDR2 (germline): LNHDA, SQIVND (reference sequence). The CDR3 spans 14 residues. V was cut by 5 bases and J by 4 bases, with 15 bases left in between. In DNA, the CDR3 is TGTGCCAGTAGTCCCAGTCCGGGAGTATACGAGCAGTACTTC. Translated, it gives CASSPSPGVYEQYF.

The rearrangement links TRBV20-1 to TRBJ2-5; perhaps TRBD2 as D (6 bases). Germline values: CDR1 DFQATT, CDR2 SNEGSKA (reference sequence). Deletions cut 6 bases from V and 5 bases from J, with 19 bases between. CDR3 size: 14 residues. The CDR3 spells CSATYGGEGETQYF. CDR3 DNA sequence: TGCAGTGCAACCTACGGGGGAGAAGGGGAGACCCAGTACTTC.

CDR3 sequence: CASSASITDTQYF. The CDR3 DNA follows: TGTGCCAGCAGCGCTTCCATCACAGATACGCAGTATTTT. This sequence joins TRBV7-3 and TRBJ2-3; D remains ambiguous. Per germline, CDR1 SGHTA and CDR2 FQGTGA. This CDR3 has 13 amino acids. V was shortened by 5 bases and J by 2 bases, with 8 bases between the two germline ends. Full variable domain (missing parts from reference TRBV7-3 and TRBJ2-3): GAGVSQTPSNKVTEKGKYVELRCDPISGHTALYWYRQSLGQGPEFLIYFQGTGAADDSGLPNDRFFAVRPEGSVSTLKIQRTERGDSAVYLCASSASITDTQYFGPGTRLTVL.

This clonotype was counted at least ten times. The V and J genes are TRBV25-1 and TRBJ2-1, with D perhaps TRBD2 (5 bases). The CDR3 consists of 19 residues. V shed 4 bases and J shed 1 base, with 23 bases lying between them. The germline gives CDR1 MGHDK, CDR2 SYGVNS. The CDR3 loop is CASSVPPGGRDLSYNEQFF. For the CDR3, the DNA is TGTGCCAGCAGTGTGCCCCCTGGTGGGAGAGATCTGTCCTACAATGAGCAGTTCTTC. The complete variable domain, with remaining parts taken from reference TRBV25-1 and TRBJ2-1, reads EADIYQTPRYLVIGTGKKITLECSQTMGHDKMYWYQQDPGMELHLIHYSYGVNSTEKGDLSSESTVSRIRTEHFPLTLESARPSHTSQYLCASSVPPGGRDLSYNEQFFGPGTRLTVL.

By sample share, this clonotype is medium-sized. In nucleotides, the CDR3 is TGCGCCAGCAGCTTCATTGAGGGACTAGCGGGGAGTGAGCAGTACTTC. Translated: CASSFIEGLAGSEQYF. The chain is built from TRBV5-1 and TRBJ2-7; 13 bases are shared with TRBD2. The germline V gene encodes CDR1 SGHRS and CDR2 YFSETQ. The CDR3 runs 16 residues. With V trimmed by 2 bases and J by 7 bases, 9 bases remained unmatched. The full variable domain, rest sourced from reference TRBV5-1 and TRBJ2-7, is KAGVTQTPRYLIKTRGQQVTLSCSPISGHRSVSWYQQTPGQGLQFLFEYFSETQRNKGNFPGRFSGRQFSNSRSEMNVSTLELGDSALYLCASSFIEGLAGSEQYFGPGTRLTVT.

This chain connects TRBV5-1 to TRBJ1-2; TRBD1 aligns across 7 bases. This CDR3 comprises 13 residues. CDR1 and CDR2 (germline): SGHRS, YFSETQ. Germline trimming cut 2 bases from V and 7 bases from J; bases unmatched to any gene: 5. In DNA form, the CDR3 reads TGCGCCAGCAGCTTCGAGGGGGCATTTGGCTACACCTTC. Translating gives CASSFEGAFGYTF.

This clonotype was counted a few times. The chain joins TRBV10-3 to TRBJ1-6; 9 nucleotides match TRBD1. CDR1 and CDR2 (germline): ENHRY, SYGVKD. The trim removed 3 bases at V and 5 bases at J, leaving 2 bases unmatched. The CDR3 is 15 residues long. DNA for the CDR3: TGTGCCATCAGTGAAGGGACAGGGAATAATTCACCCCTCCACTTT. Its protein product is CAISEGTGNNSPLHF.